The clone carrying this T cell receptor (beta chain) was seen repeatedly, ten times or more. Its cognate antigen is unknown. TCRdb reanalysed the 5' RACE reads using MiXCR and keeps one entry per CDR3 protein. This sample has 300,000 or so distinct CDR3 sequences, with 3% to 4.5% found just once. The sample originates from a study of T cells after yellow fever vaccination. Study summary: Fractions containing few cells were prepared with SMART-Seq v4 Ultra Low Input. Broader study findings: After the booster, over 95% of CD4 and 88% of CD8 primary-response clones were re-detected. Faster peaking, at day 5 versus 15, marked a secondary response that was weaker. Contamination of FACS-sorted repertoires by abundant clonotypes from the bulk population could occur.

The CDR3 has 15 amino acids. Germline V gives CDR1 SGHRS, CDR2 YFSETQ. The junction had 10 bases not matched to a gene; V was cut back by 4 bases and J by 6 bases. The chain uses TRBV5-1 and TRBJ2-1; 7 positions match TRBD2. The source of this sequence is a man aged 18 to 30 who received the YFV17D yellow fever vaccine. Specimen: PBMCs, collected 5 days after the yellow fever booster vaccination. The CDR3 DNA follows: TGCGCCAGCAGCACGGGGACTACCCCCCGCAATGAGCAGTTCTTC. It translates to CASSTGTTPRNEQFF.